A single T cell receptor beta chain is shown here with its context. Its matching antigen is unknown. The germline V gene encodes CDR1 SGHDT and CDR2 YYEEEE. V shed 3 bases and J 3 bases; nucleotides not matched to a gene: 12. The CDR3 spans 16 residues. The data stem from a study of cytotoxic CD8 clonotypes in ibrutinib-treated CLL. Study context: Partial response occurred in around 24 patients and complete response in 2; at median approximately 68 months, approximately 14 remained remitted and some twelve progressed. Response samples followed a median around 12 months of treatment, range 6 to 36. Overall study findings and caveats: Samples were collected at differing times from sustained-remission and progressing patients.

Target depth was 1 in 200,000 to 1 in 1 million T cells, about 10x per clonotype. Method: immunoSEQ multiplex PCR; TCRdb's copy keeps in-frame clones and lacks some. The table lists about 200,000 clones, about two thirds of them singletons. The specimen was PBMCs, collected after 24 months of ibrutinib treatment. The clonotype comes from a human donor with chronic lymphocytic leukemia. The chain links TRBV5-6 to TRBJ2-7, with 7 bases aligning to TRBD1. CDR3 sequence reads: CASSSPRGSFSYEQYF. In DNA form, the CDR3 reads TGTGCCAGCAGCTCACCCAGGGGGTCCTTCAGCTACGAGCAGTACTTC. The full variable domain, in which reference TRBV5-6 and TRBJ2-7 provide the parts outside the CDR3, is DAGVTQSPTHLIKTRGQQVTLRCSPKSGHDTVSWYQQALGQGPQFIFQYYEEEERQRGNFPDRFSGHQFPNYSSELNVNALLLGDSALYLCASSSPRGSFSYEQYFGPGTRLTVT.